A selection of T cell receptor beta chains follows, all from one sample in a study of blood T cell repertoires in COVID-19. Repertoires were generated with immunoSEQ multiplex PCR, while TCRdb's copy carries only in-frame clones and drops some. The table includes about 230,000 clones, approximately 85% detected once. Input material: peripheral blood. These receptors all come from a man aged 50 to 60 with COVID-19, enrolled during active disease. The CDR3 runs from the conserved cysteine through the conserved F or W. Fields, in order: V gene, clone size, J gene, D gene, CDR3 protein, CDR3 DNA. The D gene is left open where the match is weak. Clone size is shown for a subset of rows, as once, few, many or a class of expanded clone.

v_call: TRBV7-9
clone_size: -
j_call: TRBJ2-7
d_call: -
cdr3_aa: CASSRDYSPYEQYF
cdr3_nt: TGTGCCAGCAGCAGAGATTACAGCCCCTACGAGCAGTACTTC

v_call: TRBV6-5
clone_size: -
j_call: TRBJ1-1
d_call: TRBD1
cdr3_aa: CASSFGQGATEAFF
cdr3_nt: TGTGCCAGCAGCTTCGGACAGGGAGCCACTGAAGCTTTCTTT

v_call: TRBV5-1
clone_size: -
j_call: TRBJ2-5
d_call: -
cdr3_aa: CASSLEGLSGETQYF
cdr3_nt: TGCGCCAGCAGCTTGGAAGGTCTTTCAGGGGAGACCCAGTACTTC

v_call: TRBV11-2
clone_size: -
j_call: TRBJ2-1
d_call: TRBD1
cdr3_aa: CASSLRETGAAYNEQFF
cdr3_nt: TGTGCCAGCAGCTTAAGGGAAACAGGGGCCGCCTACAATGAGCAGTTCTTC

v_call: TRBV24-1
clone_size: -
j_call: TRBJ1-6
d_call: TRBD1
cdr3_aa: CATSDWDRNSPLHF
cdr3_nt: TGTGCCACCAGTGATTGGGACAGAAATTCACCCCTCCACTTT

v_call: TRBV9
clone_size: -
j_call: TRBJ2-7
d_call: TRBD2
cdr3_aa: CASSPTSGVYEQYF
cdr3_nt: TGTGCCAGCAGCCCAACTAGCGGGGTCTACGAGCAGTACTTC

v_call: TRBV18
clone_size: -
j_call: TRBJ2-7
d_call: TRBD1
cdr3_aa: CASSTGIADLEQYF
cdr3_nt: TGTGCCAGCTCGACAGGGATTGCCGACCTCGAGCAGTACTTC

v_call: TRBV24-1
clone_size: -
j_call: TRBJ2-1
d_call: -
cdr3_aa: CATSSQRSYNEQFF
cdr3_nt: TGTGCCACCAGTAGCCAGCGAAGCTACAATGAGCAGTTCTTC

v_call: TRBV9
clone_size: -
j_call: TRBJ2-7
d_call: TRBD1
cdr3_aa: CASTLPGQGYEQYF
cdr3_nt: TGTGCCAGCACCCTTCCAGGACAGGGGTACGAGCAGTACTTC

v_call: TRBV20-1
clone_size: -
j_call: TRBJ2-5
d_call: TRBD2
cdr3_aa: CSARLAGQYF
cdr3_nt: TGCAGTGCTAGACTAGCGGGGCAGTACTTC

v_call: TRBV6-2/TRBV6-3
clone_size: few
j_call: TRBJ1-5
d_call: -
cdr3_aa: CASSYPRTGGQPQHF
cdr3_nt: TGTGCCAGCAGTTACCCAAGGACCGGGGGTCAGCCCCAGCATTTT

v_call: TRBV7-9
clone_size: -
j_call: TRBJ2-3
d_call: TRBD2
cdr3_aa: CASSASGGASSNTDTQYF
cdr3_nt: TGTGCCAGCAGCGCTAGCGGGGGGGCGAGTAGTAATACAGATACGCAGTATTTT

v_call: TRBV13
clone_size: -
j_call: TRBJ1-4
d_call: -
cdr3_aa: CASSFLTGQEKLFF
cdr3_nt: TGTGCCAGCAGCTTCTTAACGGGACAAGAAAAACTGTTTTTT

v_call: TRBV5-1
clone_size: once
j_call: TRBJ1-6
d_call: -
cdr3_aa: CASSLGGRQANSPLHF
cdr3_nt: TGCGCCAGCAGCTTGGGTGGTCGCCAGGCTAATTCACCCCTCCACTTT

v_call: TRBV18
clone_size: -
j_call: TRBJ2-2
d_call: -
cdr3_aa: CASSPPNRINTGELFF
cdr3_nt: TGTGCCAGCTCACCACCCAACAGAATAAACACCGGGGAGCTGTTTTTT

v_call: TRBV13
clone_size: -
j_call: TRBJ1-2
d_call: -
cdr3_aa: CASSRTENYGYTF
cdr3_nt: TGTGCCAGCAGCCGCACAGAGAACTATGGCTACACCTTC

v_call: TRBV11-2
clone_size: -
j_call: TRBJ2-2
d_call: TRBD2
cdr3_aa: CASSFGGGASTGELFF
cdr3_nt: TGTGCCAGCAGCTTCGGCGGGGGGGCATCCACCGGGGAGCTGTTTTTT

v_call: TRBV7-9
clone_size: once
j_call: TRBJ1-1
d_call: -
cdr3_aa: CASSLGLTPNTEAFF
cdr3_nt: TGTGCCAGCAGCTTAGGACTTACCCCGAACACTGAAGCTTTCTTT

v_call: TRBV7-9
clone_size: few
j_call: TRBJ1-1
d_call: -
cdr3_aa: CASSSQGWTEAFF
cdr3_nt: TGTGCCAGCAGCTCCCAGGGTTGGACTGAAGCTTTCTTT

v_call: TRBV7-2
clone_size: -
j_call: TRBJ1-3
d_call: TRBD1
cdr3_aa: CASSFDGTASGNTIYF
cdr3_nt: TGTGCCAGCAGCTTTGACGGGACAGCCTCTGGAAACACCATATATTTT

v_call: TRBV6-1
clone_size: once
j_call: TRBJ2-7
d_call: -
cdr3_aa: CASSEASTHEQYF
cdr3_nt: TGTGCCAGCAGTGAAGCCTCTACCCACGAGCAGTACTTC

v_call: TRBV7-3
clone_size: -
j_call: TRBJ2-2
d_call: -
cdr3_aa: CASSLRGHASANTGELFF
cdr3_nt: TGTGCCAGCAGCTTAAGAGGACATGCGTCAGCGAACACCGGGGAGCTGTTTTTT

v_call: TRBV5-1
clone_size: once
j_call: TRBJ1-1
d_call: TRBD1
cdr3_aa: CASSPPGQAEAFF
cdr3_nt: TGCGCCAGCAGCCCCCCAGGACAGGCTGAAGCTTTCTTT

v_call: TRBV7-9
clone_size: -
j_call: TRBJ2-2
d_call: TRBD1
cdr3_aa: CASSQLPGTGFTGELFF
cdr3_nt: TGTGCCAGCAGCCAATTACCCGGGACAGGGTTCACCGGGGAGCTGTTTTTT

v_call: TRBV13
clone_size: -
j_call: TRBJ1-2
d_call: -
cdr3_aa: CASSFLRQDGYTF
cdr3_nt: TGTGCCAGCAGCTTCCTTCGACAGGATGGCTACACCTTC

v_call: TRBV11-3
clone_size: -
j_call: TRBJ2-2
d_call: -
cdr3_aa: CASSLGRGNTGELFF
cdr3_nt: TGTGCCAGCAGCTTAGGGAGGGGGAACACCGGGGAGCTGTTTTTT

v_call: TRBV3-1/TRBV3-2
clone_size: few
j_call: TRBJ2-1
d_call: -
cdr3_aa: CASSQDYGAYNEQFF
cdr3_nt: TGTGCCAGCAGCCAAGATTACGGAGCCTACAATGAGCAGTTCTTC

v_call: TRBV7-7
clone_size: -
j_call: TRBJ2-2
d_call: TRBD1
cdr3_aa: CASSQRQGVGELFF
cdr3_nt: TGTGCTAGCAGCCAACGACAGGGAGTCGGGGAGCTGTTTTTT

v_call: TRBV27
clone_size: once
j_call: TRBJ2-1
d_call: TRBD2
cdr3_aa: CASSPGLAGRSQFF
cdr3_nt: TGTGCCAGCAGTCCGGGACTAGCGGGGAGGTCGCAGTTCTTC

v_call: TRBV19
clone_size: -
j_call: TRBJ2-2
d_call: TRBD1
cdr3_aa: CASSTRTGPTGELFF
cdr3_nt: TGTGCCAGTAGTACGCGGACAGGCCCCACCGGGGAGCTGTTTTTT

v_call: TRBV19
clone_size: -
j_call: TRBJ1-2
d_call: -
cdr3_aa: CASRLPRVEGYGYTF
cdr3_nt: TGTGCCAGTAGGCTACCCAGGGTGGAGGGCTATGGCTACACCTTC

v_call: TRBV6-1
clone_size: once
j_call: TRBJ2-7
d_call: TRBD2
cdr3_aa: CASSEVVGGNEQYF
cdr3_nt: TGTGCCAGCAGTGAAGTTGTGGGGGGGAACGAGCAGTACTTC

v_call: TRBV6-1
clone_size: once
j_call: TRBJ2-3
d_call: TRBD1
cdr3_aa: CASSETGARDTQYF
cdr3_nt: TGTGCCAGCAGTGAAACAGGGGCCAGAGATACGCAGTATTTT

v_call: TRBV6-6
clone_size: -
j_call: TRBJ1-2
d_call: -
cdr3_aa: CASNAGDYGYTF
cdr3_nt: TGTGCCAGCAACGCGGGGGACTATGGCTACACCTTC

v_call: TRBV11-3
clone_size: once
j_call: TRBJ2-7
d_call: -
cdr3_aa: CASSLHRGYEQYF
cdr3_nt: TGTGCCAGCAGCTTACACCGGGGGTACGAGCAGTACTTC

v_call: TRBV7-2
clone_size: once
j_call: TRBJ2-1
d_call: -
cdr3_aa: CASSLVAVEQFF
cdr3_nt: TGTGCCAGCAGCTTAGTAGCGGTTGAGCAGTTCTTC

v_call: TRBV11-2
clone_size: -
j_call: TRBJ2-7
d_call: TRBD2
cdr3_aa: CASSPRTSGASYEQYF
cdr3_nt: TGTGCCAGCAGCCCCAGGACTAGCGGGGCCTCCTACGAGCAGTACTTC

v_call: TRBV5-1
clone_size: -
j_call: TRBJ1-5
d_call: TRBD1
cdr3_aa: CASSLGTGNNQPQHF
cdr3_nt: TGCGCCAGCAGCTTGGGGACAGGGAACAATCAGCCCCAGCATTTT

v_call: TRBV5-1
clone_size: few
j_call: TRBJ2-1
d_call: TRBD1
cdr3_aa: CASSLVGTGVNEQFF
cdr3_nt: TGCGCCAGCAGCTTGGTAGGGACAGGGGTTAATGAGCAGTTCTTC

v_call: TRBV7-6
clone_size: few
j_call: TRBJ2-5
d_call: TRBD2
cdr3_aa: CASSPWTSGGTETQYF
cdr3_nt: TGTGCCAGCAGCCCCTGGACTAGCGGGGGGACAGAGACCCAGTACTTC

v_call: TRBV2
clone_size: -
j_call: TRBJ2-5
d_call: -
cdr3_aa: CASSPDRTLQETQYF
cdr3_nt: TGTGCCAGCAGTCCAGACAGGACTTTGCAAGAGACCCAGTACTTC

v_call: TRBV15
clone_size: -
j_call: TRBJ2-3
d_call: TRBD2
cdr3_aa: CATSKGLAGTTDTQYF
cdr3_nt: TGTGCCACCAGCAAGGGACTAGCGGGGACAACAGATACGCAGTATTTT

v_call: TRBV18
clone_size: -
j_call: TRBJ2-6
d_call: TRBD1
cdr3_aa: CASSRETGYSGANVLTF
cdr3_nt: TGTGCCAGCTCACGGGAGACAGGGTACTCTGGGGCCAACGTCCTGACTTTC

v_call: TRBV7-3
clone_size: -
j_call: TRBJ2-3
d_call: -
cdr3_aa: CASSPPGADTQYF
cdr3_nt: TGTGCCAGCAGCCCCCCAGGGGCAGATACGCAGTATTTT

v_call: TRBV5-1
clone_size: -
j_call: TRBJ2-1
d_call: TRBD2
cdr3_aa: CASSFGTSGGAYNEQFF
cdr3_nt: TGCGCCAGCAGCTTCGGCACTAGCGGGGGGGCCTACAATGAGCAGTTCTTC

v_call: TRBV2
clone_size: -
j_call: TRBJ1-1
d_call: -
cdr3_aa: CASSDSGGTGREAFF
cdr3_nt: TGTGCCAGCAGTGATAGCGGGGGAACAGGGCGAGAAGCTTTCTTT

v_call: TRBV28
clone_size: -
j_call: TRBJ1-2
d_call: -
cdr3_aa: CASRQVNYGYTF
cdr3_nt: TGTGCCAGCAGACAGGTGAACTATGGCTACACCTTC

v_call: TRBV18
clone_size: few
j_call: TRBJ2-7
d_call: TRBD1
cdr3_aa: CASSTDREEQYF
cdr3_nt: TGTGCCAGCTCAACGGACAGGGAAGAGCAGTACTTC

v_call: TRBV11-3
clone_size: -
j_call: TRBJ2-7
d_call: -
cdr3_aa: CASSNGSYEQYF
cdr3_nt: TGTGCCAGCAGCAACGGGTCCTACGAGCAGTACTTC

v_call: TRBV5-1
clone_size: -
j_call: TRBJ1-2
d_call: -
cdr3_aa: CASNSRGPNYGYTF
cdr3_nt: TGCGCCAGCAATAGTCGGGGTCCTAACTATGGCTACACCTTC

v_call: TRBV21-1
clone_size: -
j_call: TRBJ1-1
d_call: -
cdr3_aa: CASTPRGLNTEAFF
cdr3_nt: TGTGCCAGCACCCCCAGGGGGTTGAACACTGAAGCTTTCTTT

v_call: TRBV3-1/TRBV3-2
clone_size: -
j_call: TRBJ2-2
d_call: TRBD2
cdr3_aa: CASSRTGTSRTNTGELFF
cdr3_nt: TGTGCCAGCAGCCGAACCGGGACTAGCAGAACGAACACCGGGGAGCTGTTTTTT

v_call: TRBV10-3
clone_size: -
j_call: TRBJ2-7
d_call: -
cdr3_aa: CAIRNGQNSYEQYF
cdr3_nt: TGTGCCATCAGGAACGGACAGAACTCCTACGAGCAGTACTTC

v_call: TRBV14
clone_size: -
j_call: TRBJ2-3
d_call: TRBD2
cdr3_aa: CASSSGTTDTQYF
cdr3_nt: TGTGCCAGCAGCAGCGGGACCACAGATACGCAGTATTTT

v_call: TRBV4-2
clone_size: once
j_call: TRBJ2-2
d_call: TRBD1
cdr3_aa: CASSQDRTGALSGGELFF
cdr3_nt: TGTGCCAGCAGCCAAGATAGGACAGGGGCTCTTTCAGGCGGGGAGCTGTTTTTT